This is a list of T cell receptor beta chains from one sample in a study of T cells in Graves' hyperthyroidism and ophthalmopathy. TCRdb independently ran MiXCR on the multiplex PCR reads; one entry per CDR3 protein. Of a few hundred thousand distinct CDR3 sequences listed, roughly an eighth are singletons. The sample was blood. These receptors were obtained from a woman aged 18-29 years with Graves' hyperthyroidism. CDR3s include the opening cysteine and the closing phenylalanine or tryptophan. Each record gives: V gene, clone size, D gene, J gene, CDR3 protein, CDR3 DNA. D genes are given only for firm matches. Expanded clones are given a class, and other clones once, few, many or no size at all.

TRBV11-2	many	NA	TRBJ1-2	CASSSNAPGDGYTF	TGTGCCAGCAGCTCTAATGCGCCGGGGGATGGCTACACCTTC
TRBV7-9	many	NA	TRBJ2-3	CASSFVQGSTDTQYF	TGTGCCAGCAGCTTCGTGCAGGGAAGCACAGATACGCAGTATTTT
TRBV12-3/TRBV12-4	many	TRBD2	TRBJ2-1	CASSLPLAGPYNEQFF	TGTGCCAGCAGTTTGCCGTTAGCGGGTCCATACAATGAGCAGTTCTTC
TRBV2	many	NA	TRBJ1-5	CASSDGQNNQPQHF	TGTGCCAGCAGTGACGGGCAGAACAATCAGCCCCAGCATTTT
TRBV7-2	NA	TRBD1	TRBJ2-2	CASSFGTVDTGELFF	TGTGCCAGCAGCTTCGGGACAGTGGACACCGGGGAGCTGTTTTTT
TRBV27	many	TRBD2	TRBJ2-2	CASSWRREPGELFF	TGTGCCAGCAGTTGGAGGCGGGAGCCCGGGGAGCTGTTTTTT
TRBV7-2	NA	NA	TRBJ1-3	CASSPRGSSGNTIYF	TGTGCCAGCAGCCCCCGGGGCAGCTCTGGAAACACCATATATTTT
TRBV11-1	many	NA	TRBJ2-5	CASSLTQTRLGTQYF	TGTGCCAGCAGCTTAACCCAGACACGGTTGGGGACCCAGTACTTC
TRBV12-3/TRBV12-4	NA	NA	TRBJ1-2	CASSLEGPAPAHGYTF	TGTGCCAGCAGTTTAGAAGGACCGGCCCCGGCGCATGGCTACACCTTC
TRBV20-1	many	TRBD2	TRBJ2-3	CSATIAGGPSTDTQYF	TGCAGTGCAACCATAGCGGGAGGGCCGAGCACAGATACGCAGTATTTT
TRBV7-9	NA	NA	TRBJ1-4	CARKRSTNEKLFF	TGTGCCCGCAAGAGATCAACTAATGAAAAACTGTTTTTT
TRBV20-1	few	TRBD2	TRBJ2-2	CSASAGTSEWGGELFF	TGCAGTGCTAGTGCCGGGACTAGCGAATGGGGGGGGGAGCTGTTTTTT
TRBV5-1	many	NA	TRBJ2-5	CASSLLDRLQYF	TGCGCCAGCAGCTTGCTGGACCGTCTCCAGTACTTC
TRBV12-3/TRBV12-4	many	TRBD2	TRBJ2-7	CASSWTSGAYEQYF	TGTGCCAGCAGCTGGACTAGCGGGGCCTACGAGCAGTACTTC
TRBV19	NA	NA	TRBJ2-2	CASSSPYRTGELFF	TGTGCCAGTAGTAGTCCCTACCGCACCGGGGAGCTGTTTTTT
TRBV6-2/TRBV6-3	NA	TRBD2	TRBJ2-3	CASNPGRGGDTQYF	TGTGCCAGCAACCCCGGGAGGGGGGGAGATACGCAGTATTTT
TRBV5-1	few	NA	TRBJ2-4	CASSDILAKNIQYF	TGCGCCAGCAGCGATATATTAGCCAAAAACATTCAGTACTTC
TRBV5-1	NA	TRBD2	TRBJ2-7	CASSSLAGTTYEQYF	TGCGCCAGCAGCAGCCTAGCGGGAACAACCTACGAGCAGTACTTC
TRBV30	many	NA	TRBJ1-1	CAWSTYPNTEAFF	TGTGCCTGGAGTACATACCCTAACACTGAAGCTTTCTTT
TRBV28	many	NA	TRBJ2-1	CASSSPPGTHSYNEQFF	TGTGCCAGCAGTTCCCCTCCCGGGACTCACTCCTACAATGAGCAGTTCTTC
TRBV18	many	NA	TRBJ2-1	CASSPPSAGAEQFF	TGTGCCAGCTCACCACCGTCTGCAGGCGCAGAGCAGTTCTTC
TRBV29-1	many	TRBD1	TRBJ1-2	CSVAGGGGYGYTF	TGCAGCGTTGCAGGGGGCGGGGGCTATGGCTACACCTTC
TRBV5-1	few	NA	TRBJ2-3	CASSAVPSTDTQYF	TGCGCCAGCAGCGCGGTCCCTAGCACAGATACGCAGTATTTT
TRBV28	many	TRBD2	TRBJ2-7	CASSSLFGRGTYEQYF	TGTGCCAGCAGTTCCCTTTTCGGGAGGGGGACCTACGAGCAGTACTTC
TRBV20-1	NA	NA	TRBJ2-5	CSARTGWRAGETQYF	TGCAGTGCTAGAACAGGGTGGCGTGCAGGGGAGACCCAGTACTTC
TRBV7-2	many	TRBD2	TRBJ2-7	CASSLVGLAGGPDEQYF	TGTGCCAGCAGCTTAGTGGGACTAGCGGGAGGGCCTGACGAGCAGTACTTC
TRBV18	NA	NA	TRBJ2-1	CASSQTGRLASYNEQLF	TGTGCCAGCTCACAAACGGGACGCTTGGCCTCCTACAATGAGCAGCTCTTC
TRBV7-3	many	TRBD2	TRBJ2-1	CASSLSGPGNEQFF	TGTGCCAGCAGCCTTAGCGGGCCGGGCAATGAGCAGTTCTTC
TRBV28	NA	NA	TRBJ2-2	CASSIRPTGELFF	TGTGCCAGTTCGATCCGCCCTACCGGGGAGCTGTTTTTT
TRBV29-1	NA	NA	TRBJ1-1	CSVEQAGVNTEAFF	TGCAGCGTTGAGCAAGCAGGAGTTAACACTGAAGCTTTCTTT
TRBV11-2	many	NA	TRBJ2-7	CASSFGTSYEQYF	TGTGCCAGCAGCTTCGGTACCTCCTACGAGCAGTACTTC
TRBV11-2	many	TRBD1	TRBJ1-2	CASSQRWTGGAYGYTF	TGTGCCAGCAGCCAACGATGGACAGGGGGCGCCTATGGCTACACCTTC
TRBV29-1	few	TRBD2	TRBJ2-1	CSGAGGRYNEQFF	TGCAGCGGCGCGGGAGGCCGCTACAATGAGCAGTTCTTC
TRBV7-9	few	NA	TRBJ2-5	CASTPTLGGQGFQETQYF	TGTGCCAGCACCCCCACCTTGGGGGGGCAAGGTTTTCAAGAGACCCAGTACTTC
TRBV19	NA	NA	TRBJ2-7	CASSAYRRPDDEQYF	TGTGCCAGTAGTGCTTACAGGCGCCCGGACGACGAGCAGTACTTC
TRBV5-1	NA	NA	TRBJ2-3	CASSLLGALSTDTQYF	TGCGCCAGCAGCTTGTTAGGGGCGCTTAGCACAGATACGCAGTATTTT
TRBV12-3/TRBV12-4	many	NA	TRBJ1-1	CASNLKNTEAFF	TGTGCCAGCAACCTGAAGAACACTGAAGCTTTCTTT
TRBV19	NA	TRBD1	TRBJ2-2	CAVQTGRNTGELFF	TGTGCCGTTCAGACAGGGAGGAACACCGGGGAGCTGTTTTTT
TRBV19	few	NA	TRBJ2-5	CASCDGFQETQYF	TGTGCCAGTTGTGACGGGTTTCAAGAGACCCAGTACTTC
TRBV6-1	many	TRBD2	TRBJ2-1	CASIGTSGSRSYNEQFF	TGTGCCAGCATCGGGACTAGCGGGTCCCGCTCCTACAATGAGCAGTTCTTC
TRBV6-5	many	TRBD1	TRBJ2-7	CASSYSFGQGLGEQYF	TGTGCCAGCAGTTACTCGTTTGGACAGGGTCTGGGGGAGCAGTACTTC
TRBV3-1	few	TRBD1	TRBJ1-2	CASSPGQGSWYGYTF	TGTGCCAGCAGCCCCGGACAGGGGAGTTGGTATGGCTACACCTTC
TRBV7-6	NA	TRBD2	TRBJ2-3	CASRIGTSGLDTQYF	TGTGCCAGCAGGATCGGGACTAGCGGATTAGATACGCAGTATTTT
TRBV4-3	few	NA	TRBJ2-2	CASSQEMVRNTGELFF	TGCGCCAGCAGCCAAGAAATGGTTCGTAACACCGGGGAGCTGTTTTTT
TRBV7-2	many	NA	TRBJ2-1	CASSLLHNEQFF	TGTGCCAGCAGCTTACTTCACAATGAGCAGTTCTTC
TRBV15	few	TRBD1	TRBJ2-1	CATSRGRDRGSDEQFF	TGTGCCACCAGCAGAGGGAGGGACAGGGGTAGCGATGAGCAGTTCTTC
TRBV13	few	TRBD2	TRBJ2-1	CASSPPSGIYNEQFF	TGTGCCAGCAGCCCCCCTAGCGGGATATACAATGAGCAGTTCTTC
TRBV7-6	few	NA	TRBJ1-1	CASSRGLGGTEAFF	TGTGCCAGCAGCCGGGGGTTAGGTGGCACTGAAGCTTTCTTT